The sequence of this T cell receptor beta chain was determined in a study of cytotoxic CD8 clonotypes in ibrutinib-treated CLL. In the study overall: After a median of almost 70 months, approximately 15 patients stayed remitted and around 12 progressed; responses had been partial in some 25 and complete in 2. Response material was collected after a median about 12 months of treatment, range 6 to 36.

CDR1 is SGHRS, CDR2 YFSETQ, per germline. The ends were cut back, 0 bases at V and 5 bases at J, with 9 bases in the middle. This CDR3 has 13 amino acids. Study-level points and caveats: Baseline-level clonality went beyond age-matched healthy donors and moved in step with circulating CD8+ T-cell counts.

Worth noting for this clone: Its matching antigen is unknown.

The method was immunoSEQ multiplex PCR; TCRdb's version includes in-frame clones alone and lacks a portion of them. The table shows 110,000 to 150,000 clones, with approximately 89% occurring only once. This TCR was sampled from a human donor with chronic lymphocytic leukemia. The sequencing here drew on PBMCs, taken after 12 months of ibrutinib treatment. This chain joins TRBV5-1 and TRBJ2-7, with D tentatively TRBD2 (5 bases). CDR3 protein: CASSLGLLDEQYF. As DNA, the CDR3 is TGCGCCAGCAGCTTGGGACTACTAGACGAGCAGTACTTC.